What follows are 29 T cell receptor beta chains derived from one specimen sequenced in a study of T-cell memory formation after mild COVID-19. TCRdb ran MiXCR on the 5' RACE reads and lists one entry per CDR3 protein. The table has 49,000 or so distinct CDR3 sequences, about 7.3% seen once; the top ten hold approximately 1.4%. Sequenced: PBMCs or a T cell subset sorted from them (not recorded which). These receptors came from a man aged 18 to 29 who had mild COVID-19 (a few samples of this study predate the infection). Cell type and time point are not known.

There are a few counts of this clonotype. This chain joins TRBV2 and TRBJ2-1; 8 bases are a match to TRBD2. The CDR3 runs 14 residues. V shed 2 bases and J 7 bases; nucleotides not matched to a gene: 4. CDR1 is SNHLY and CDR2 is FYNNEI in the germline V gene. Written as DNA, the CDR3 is TGTGCCAGCAGTGAATACGGGGGGGTTAATGAGCAGTTCTTC. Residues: CASSEYGGVNEQFF.

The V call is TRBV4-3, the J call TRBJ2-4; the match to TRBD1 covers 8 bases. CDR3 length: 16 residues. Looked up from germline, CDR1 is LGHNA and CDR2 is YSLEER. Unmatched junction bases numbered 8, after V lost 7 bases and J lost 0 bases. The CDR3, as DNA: TGCGCCAGCAAAAAGGACAGGGCTGGAGCCAAAAACATTCAGTACTTC. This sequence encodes CASKKDRAGAKNIQYF.

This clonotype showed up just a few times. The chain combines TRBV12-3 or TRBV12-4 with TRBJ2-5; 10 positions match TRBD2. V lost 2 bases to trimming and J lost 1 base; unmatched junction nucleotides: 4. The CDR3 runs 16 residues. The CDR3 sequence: CASSLSGGAPQETQYF. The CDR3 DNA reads TGTGCCAGCAGTTTAAGCGGGGGGGCCCCCCAAGAGACCCAGTACTTC.

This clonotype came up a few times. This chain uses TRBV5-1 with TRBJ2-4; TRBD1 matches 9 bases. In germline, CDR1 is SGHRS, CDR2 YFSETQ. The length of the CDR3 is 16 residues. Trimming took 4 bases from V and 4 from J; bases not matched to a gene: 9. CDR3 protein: CASSKDAGTGKNIQYF. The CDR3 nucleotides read TGCGCCAGCAGCAAAGATGCCGGGACAGGGAAAAACATTCAGTACTTC.

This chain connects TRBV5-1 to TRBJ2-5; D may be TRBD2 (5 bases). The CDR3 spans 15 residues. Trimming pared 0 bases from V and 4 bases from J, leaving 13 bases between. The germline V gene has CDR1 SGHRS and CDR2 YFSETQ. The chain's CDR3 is CASSLALTRGETQYF. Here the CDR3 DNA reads TGCGCCAGCAGCTTGGCTCTTACCCGGGGAGAGACCCAGTACTTC.

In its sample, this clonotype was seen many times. CDR3 bases: TGTGCCAGCAGCTTCTCGAGCACAGATACGCAGTATTTT. This gives the protein CASSFSSTDTQYF. The V gene is TRBV5-4, the J gene TRBJ2-3, with no clear D. This CDR3 contains 13 residues. Germline CDR1 is SGHNT and CDR2 is YYREEE (reference sequence). The V and J ends lost 2 bases and 0 bases respectively, with 4 bases between them.

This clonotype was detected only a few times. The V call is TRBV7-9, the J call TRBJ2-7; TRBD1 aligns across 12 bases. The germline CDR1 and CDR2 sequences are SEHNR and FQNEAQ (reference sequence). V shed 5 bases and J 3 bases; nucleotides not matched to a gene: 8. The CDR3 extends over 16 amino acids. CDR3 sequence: CASSRSRDRGHYEQYV. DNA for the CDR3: TGTGCCAGCAGCCGAAGCCGGGACAGGGGGCACTACGAGCAGTACGTC.

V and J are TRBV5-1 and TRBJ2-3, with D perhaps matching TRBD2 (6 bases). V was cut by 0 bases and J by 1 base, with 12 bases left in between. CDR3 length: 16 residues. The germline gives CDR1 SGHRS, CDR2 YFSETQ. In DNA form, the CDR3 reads TGCGCCAGCAGCTTGGCCCTGGGCGGGGGCACAGATACGCAGTATTTT. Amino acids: CASSLALGGGTDTQYF.

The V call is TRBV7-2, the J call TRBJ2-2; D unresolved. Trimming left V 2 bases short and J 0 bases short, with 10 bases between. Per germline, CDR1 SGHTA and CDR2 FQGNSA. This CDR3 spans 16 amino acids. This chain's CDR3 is CASSLNLFPNTGELFF. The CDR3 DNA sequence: TGTGCCAGCAGCTTAAATTTGTTCCCGAACACCGGGGAGCTGTTTTTT.

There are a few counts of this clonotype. CDR3 nucleotide sequence: TGTGCCAGCAGCCTGGACTTTGGTTCGGGTGAGCAGTTCTTC. Translating it yields CASSLDFGSGEQFF. The J gene is TRBJ2-1, the V gene TRBV7-2; D is perhaps TRBD2 (5 bases). With 5 bases removed from V and 9 bases from J, the gap between germline ends came to 17 bases. The CDR3 is 14 amino acids. The germline V gene encodes CDR1 SGHTA and CDR2 FQGNSA.

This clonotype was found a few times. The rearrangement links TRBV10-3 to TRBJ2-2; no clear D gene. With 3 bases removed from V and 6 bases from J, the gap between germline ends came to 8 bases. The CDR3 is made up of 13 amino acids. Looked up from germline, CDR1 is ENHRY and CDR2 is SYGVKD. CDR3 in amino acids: CAISDKRPGELFF. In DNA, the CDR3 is TGTGCCATCAGTGACAAGAGGCCCGGGGAGCTGTTTTTT.

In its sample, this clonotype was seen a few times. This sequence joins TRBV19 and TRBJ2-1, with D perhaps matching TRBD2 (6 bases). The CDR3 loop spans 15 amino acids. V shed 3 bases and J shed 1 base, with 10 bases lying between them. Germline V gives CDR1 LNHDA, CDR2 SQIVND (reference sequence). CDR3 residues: CASSIYGGSYNEQFF. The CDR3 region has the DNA TGTGCCAGTAGTATTTACGGGGGATCCTACAATGAGCAGTTCTTC.

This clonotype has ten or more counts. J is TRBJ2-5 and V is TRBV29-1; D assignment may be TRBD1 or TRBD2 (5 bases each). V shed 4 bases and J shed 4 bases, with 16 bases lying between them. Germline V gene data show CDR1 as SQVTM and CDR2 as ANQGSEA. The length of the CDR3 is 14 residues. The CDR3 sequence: CSVVRSGAGETQYF. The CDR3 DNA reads TGCAGCGTTGTGCGTTCCGGGGCGGGAGAGACCCAGTACTTC.

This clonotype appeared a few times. As DNA, the CDR3 is TGTGCCATCAGTGGTTGGATCTCTGGGGCCAACGTCCTGACTTTC. Its protein product is CAISGWISGANVLTF. The chain employs TRBV10-3 and TRBJ2-6, with D unresolved. In germline, CDR1 is ENHRY, CDR2 SYGVKD. Between the trimmed V and J ends, which lost 4 bases and 0 bases, there was a span of 7 bases. The CDR3 has 15 amino acids.

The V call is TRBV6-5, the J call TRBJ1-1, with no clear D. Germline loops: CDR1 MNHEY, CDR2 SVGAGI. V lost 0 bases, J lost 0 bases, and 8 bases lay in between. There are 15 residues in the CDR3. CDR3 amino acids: CASSYSRSVNTEAFF. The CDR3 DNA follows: TGTGCCAGCAGTTACTCGAGATCCGTGAACACTGAAGCTTTCTTT.

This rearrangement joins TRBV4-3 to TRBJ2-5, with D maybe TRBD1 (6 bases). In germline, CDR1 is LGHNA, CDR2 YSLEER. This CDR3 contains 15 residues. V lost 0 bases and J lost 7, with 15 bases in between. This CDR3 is CASSQEGGRVGTQYF. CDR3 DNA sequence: TGCGCCAGCAGCCAAGAAGGGGGTAGGGTGGGGACCCAGTACTTC.

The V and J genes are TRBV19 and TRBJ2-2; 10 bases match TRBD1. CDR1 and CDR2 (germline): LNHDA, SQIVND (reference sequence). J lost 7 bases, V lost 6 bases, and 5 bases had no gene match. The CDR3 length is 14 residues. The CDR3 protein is CASRGTGVGGELFF. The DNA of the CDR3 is TGTGCCAGTAGAGGGACAGGGGTCGGCGGGGAGCTGTTTTTT.

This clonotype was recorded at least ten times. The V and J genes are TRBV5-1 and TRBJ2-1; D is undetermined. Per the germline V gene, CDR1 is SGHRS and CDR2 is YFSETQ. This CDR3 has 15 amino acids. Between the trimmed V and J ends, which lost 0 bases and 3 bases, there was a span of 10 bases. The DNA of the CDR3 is TGCGCCAGCAGCTTGGTAAAGAACGACTACAATGAGCAGTTCTTC. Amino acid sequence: CASSLVKNDYNEQFF.

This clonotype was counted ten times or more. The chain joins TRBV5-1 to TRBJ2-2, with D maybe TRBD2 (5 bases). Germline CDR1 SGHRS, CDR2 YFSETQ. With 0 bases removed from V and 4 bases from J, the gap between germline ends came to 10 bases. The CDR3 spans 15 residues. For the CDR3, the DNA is TGCGCCAGCAGCTTGGCCCCTGCGGGCACCGGGGAGCTGTTTTTT. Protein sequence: CASSLAPAGTGELFF.

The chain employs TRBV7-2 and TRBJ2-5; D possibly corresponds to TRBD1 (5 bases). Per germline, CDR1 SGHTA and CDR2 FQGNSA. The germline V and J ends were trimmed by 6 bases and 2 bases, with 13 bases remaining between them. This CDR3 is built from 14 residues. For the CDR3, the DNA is TGTGCCAGCAGGTTCAAGGGGCCTCAAGAGACCCAGTACTTC. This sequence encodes CASRFKGPQETQYF.

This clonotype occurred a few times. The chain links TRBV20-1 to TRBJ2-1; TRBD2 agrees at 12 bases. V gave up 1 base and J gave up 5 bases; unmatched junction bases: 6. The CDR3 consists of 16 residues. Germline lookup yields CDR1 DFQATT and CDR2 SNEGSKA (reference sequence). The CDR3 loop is CSARGPLAGGDNEQFF. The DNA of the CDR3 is TGCAGTGCTAGAGGTCCCCTAGCGGGGGGGGACAATGAGCAGTTCTTC.

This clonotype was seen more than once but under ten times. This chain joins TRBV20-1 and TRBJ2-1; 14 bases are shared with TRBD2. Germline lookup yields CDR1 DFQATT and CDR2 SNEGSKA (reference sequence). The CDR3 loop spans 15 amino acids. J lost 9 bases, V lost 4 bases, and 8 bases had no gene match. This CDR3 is CSAKTSGGAAGEQFF. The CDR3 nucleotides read TGCAGTGCTAAGACTAGCGGGGGGGCGGCCGGTGAGCAGTTCTTC.

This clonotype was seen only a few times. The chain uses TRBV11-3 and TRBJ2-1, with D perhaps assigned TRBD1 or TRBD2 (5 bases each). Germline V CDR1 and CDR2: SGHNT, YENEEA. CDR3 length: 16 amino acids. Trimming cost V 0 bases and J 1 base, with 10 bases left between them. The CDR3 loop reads CASSLDSGGSYNEQFF. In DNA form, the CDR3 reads TGTGCCAGCAGCTTAGATAGTGGGGGATCCTACAATGAGCAGTTCTTC.

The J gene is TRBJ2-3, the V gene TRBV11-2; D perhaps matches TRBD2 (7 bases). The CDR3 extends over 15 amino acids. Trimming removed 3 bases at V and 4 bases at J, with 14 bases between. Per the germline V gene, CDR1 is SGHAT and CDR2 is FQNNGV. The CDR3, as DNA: TGTGCCAGCAGCTTGCGAGGGGGGGCTTCAGATACGCAGTATTTT. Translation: CASSLRGGASDTQYF.

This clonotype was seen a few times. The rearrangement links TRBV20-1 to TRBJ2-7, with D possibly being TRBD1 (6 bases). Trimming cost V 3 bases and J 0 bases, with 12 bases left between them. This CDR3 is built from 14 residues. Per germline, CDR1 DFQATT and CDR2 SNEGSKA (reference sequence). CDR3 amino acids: CSASRTEGSYEQYF. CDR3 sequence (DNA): TGCAGTGCTAGCAGGACAGAAGGCTCCTACGAGCAGTACTTC.

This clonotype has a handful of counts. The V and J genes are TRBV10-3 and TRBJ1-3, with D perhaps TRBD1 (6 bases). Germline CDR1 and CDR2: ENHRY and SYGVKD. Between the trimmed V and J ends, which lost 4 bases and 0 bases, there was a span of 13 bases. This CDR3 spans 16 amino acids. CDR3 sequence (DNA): TGTGCCATCAGTGGCCAACAGGGTAGCTCTGGAAACACCATATATTTT. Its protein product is CAISGQQGSSGNTIYF.

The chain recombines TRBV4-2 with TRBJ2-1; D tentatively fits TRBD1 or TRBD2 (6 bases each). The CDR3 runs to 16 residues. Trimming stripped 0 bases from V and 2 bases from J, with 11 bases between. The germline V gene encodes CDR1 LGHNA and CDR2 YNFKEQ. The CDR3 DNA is TGTGCCAGCAGCCAAGATCCGGGGGCGGCCTACAATGAGCAGTTCTTC. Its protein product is CASSQDPGAAYNEQFF.

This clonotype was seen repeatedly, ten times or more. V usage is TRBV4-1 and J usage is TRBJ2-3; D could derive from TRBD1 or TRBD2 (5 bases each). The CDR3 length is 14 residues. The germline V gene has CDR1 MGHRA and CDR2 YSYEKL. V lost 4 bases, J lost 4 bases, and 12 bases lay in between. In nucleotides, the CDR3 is TGCGCCAGCAGCCTCCTGGGGACCGCAGATACGCAGTATTTT. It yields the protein CASSLLGTADTQYF.

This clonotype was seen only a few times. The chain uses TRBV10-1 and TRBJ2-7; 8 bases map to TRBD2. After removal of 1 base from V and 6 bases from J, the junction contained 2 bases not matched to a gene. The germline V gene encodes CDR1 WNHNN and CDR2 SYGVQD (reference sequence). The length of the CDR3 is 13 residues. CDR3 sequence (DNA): TGCGCCAGCAGTGAGTTCGGGGGGGGCGAGCAGTACTTC. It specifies CASSEFGGGEQYF.